What follows are 8 T cell receptor beta chains derived from one specimen sequenced in a study of beta chain features in type 1 diabetes. Broader study findings: Moderate yet significant TCRB CDR3 shortening was seen in Type 1 diabetes patients in all four CD4+ subsets.

The entirety of the isolated RNA underwent reverse transcription, so expressed TCRB transcripts were sequenced. Assay: immunoSEQ multiplex PCR; the TCRdb copy retains only in-frame clones and omits some. Of 150,000 to 200,000 clones listed, over 55% were seen once; the top ten hold about 0.091%. These receptors have no identified antigens. The material sequenced was naive CD4+ T cells from blood. The origin of the receptors is a man aged 30 to 45 with type 1 diabetes.

This chain joins TRBV9 and TRBJ2-1; D perhaps matches TRBD1 (5 bases). Looked up from germline, CDR1 is SGDLS and CDR2 is YYNGEE. This CDR3 region has 13 residues. V dropped 3 bases and J dropped 6 bases, with 10 bases sitting between them. The CDR3 protein is CASSETVANEQFF. CDR3 DNA sequence: TGTGCCAGCAGCGAGACAGTGGCCAATGAGCAGTTCTTC. Supplemented by reference TRBV9 and TRBJ2-1, the full variable domain reads DSGVTQTPKHLITATGQRVTLRCSPRSGDLSVYWYQQSLDQGLQFLIQYYNGEERAKGNILERFSAQQFPDLHSELNLSSLELGDSALYFCASSETVANEQFFGPGTRLTVL.

V usage is TRBV9 and J usage is TRBJ2-7, with 8 nucleotides matching TRBD1. V lost 3 bases to trimming and J lost 9 bases; unmatched junction nucleotides: 8. Germline-derived CDR1 and CDR2 are SGDLS and YYNGEE. The CDR3 is made up of 13 amino acids. CDR3 nucleotide sequence: TGTGCCAGCAGCGCCGACAGGGGATGGACGCAGTACTTC. Translation: CASSADRGWTQYF.

This chain joins TRBV5-6 and TRBJ2-1; D gene uncertain. The CDR3 runs 13 residues. Trimming shortened V by 6 bases and J by 6 bases, and 13 bases separated the two germline ends. The V gene's germline CDR1 is SGHDT and CDR2 YYEEEE. The CDR3 DNA follows: TGTGCCAGCAACACACTTCCTGTCAATGAGCAGTTCTTC. Its protein is CASNTLPVNEQFF.

The chain has TRBV30 and TRBJ1-1; no clear D gene. The CDR3 sequence is 14 residues long. The V end lost 1 base, the J end lost 1 base, and 10 bases lay between the germline ends. Germline V gene data show CDR1 as GTSNPN and CDR2 as SVGIG (reference sequence). CDR3 loop: CAWSALPWNTEAFF. DNA for the CDR3: TGTGCCTGGAGTGCCCTACCATGGAACACTGAAGCTTTCTTT.

V gene TRBV29-1 combines with J gene TRBJ2-7; unclear D gene. This CDR3 has 11 amino acids. Germline lookup yields CDR1 SQVTM and CDR2 ANQGSEA. Between the trimmed V and J ends, which lost 4 bases and 7 bases, there was a span of 11 bases. For the CDR3, the DNA is TGCAGCGTTGCACGGAACGGTGAGCAGTACTTC. Its translation is CSVARNGEQYF.

CDR3: CATGATVAASEAFF. The CDR3 nucleotides are TGTGCCACAGGAGCGACGGTGGCAGCGTCTGAAGCTTTCTTT. V is TRBV15 and J is TRBJ1-1; D not resolved. The CDR3 is 14 amino acids. Per germline, CDR1 LNHNV and CDR2 YYDKDF (reference sequence). The V end was cut by 9 bases, the J end by 6 bases, with 20 bases between.

V and J are TRBV15 and TRBJ2-7; 9 bases are shared with TRBD1. Germline values: CDR1 LNHNV, CDR2 YYDKDF (reference sequence). This CDR3 is built from 15 residues. With 0 bases clipped from V and 5 bases from J, the junction kept 5 bases outside the gene matches. CDR3 loop: CATSREQGALDEQYF. In nucleotides, the CDR3 is TGTGCCACCAGCAGAGAACAGGGGGCTCTGGACGAGCAGTACTTC.

This chain joins TRBV2 and TRBJ1-2, with D possibly being TRBD1 (5 bases). Trimming shortened V by 8 bases and J by 4 bases, and 8 bases separated the two germline ends. The CDR3 runs to 11 residues. Germline values: CDR1 SNHLY, CDR2 FYNNEI. Here the CDR3 reads CASWGIYGYTF. The CDR3 DNA reads as TGTGCCAGCTGGGGGATCTATGGCTACACCTTC.